These 2 T cell receptor beta chains originate from one sample sequenced in a study of control samples from healthy donors and cancer patients. Using immunoSEQ multiplex PCR, the repertoire was profiled, and TCRdb retains in-frame clones only, with some absent. Of some 97,000 clones in the sample, roughly 87% are singletons; the top ten hold roughly 18%. The sequenced sample was blood. These receptors were collected from a woman aged 45-65 years in good health.

This clone was seen only once. The chain has TRBV9 and TRBJ1-5, with TRBD1 matching 7 bases. This CDR3 contains 15 residues. After removal of 1 base from V and 4 bases from J, the junction contained 5 bases not matched to a gene. Germline CDR1 SGDLS, CDR2 YYNGEE. The CDR3 loop reads CASSVSGTENQPQHF. Here the CDR3 DNA reads TGTGCCAGCAGCGTATCTGGGACAGAGAATCAGCCCCAGCATTTT.

The J gene is TRBJ2-3, the V gene TRBV5-5; TRBD2 might be the D (6 bases). From germline, CDR1 is SGHKS and CDR2 YYEKEE (reference sequence). V was cut by 4 bases and J by 1 base, with 10 bases left in between. The CDR3 spans 14 residues. In DNA form, the CDR3 reads TGTGCCAGCAGCCTCGGGACTGGCACAGATACGCAGTATTTT. This encodes CASSLGTGTDTQYF.